The clone carrying this TCR beta chain was seen repeatedly, ten times or more. The data belong to a study of T-cell reconstitution after alpha-beta-depleted transplantation in children. The library targeted TCRbeta and was prepared with unique molecular identifiers. Using its own MiXCR run on the PCR reads, TCRdb lists one record per CDR3 protein. The sample includes some 600,000 distinct CDR3 sequences, 16% of them seen just once. The CDR3 spans 16 residues. V was clipped by 8 bases and J by 2 bases, with 16 bases between them. The origin of this receptor is a human donor who donated a stem cell graft to a child with acute myeloid leukemia. The source was PBMCs from the stem cell graft donor, collected from the stem cell graft. This chain links TRBV12-3 or TRBV12-4 with TRBJ2-6; tentative D call: TRBD1 (7 bases). The CDR3 is CASRPGGTPGANVLTF. The CDR3 DNA is TGTGCCAGCCGCCCAGGGGGGACGCCTGGGGCCAACGTCCTGACTTTC.